Below, 19 T cell receptor beta chains from the same sample are listed, as sequenced in a study of shared clonotypes between healthy human individuals. The repertoire was sequenced with immunoSEQ multiplex PCR; TCRdb's copy has only in-frame clones and lacks some. The table includes hundreds of thousands of clones, about 97% detected once. The naive CD8 fraction comprised CD45RO-negative cells positively selected for CCR7 and excluded terminally differentiated effector memory CD45RA+ cells. Sequencing was done on a sample of naive CD8+ T cells sorted from blood. The origin of the receptors is a man aged 25-45 years in good health.

On this clone: Other nucleotide sequences in the sample specify the same CDR3. The chain joins TRBV6-5 to TRBJ2-5, with D hard to call. CDR1 is MNHEY, CDR2 SVGAGI, per germline. This CDR3 has 13 amino acids. Deletions cut 2 bases from V and 3 bases from J, with 7 bases between. CDR3 bases: TGTGCCAGCAGTTACGCAGGAGAAGAGACCCAGTACTTC. Amino acid sequence: CASSYAGEETQYF.

The chain recombines TRBV27 with TRBJ2-7; 10 bases align to TRBD1. Germline CDR1 is MNHEY and CDR2 is SMNVEV (reference sequence). V trimming: 5 bases; J trimming: 2 bases; junction bases outside the gene matches: 6. The CDR3 has 15 amino acids. The CDR3 DNA is TGTGCCAGCAGTCTCCCGACAGGGGGCCCCTACGAGCAGTACTTC. Protein product: CASSLPTGGPYEQYF.

Details on this clone: A clone one base away is much larger, so this may be a read error. V usage is TRBV25-1 and J usage is TRBJ2-3; D call uncertain. The CDR3 runs to 11 residues. The V end was cut by 5 bases, the J end by 2 bases, with 2 bases between. Per germline, CDR1 MGHDK and CDR2 SYGVNS. The CDR3 here is CASSITDTQYF. In DNA form, the CDR3 reads TGTGCCAGCAGTATCACAGATACGCAGTATTTT.

This sequence joins TRBV5-1 and TRBJ1-2, with 7 bases fitting TRBD1. Unmatched junction bases numbered 14, after V lost 4 bases and J lost 8 bases. The CDR3 runs 15 residues. Germline CDR1 is SGHRS and CDR2 is YFSETQ. The CDR3 nucleotides are TGCGCCAGCAGCGCCCGATTTGACAGGGTGGACGGCTACACCTTC. This codes for CASSARFDRVDGYTF.

The V gene is TRBV20-1, the J gene TRBJ2-7; D is ambiguous. With 3 bases removed from V and 2 bases from J, the gap between germline ends came to 5 bases. The CDR3 has 11 amino acids. Germline V lookup: CDR1 DFQATT, CDR2 SNEGSKA (reference sequence). The CDR3 loop reads CSASFPYEQYF. In DNA form, the CDR3 reads TGCAGTGCTAGCTTTCCCTACGAGCAGTACTTC.

The chain combines TRBV4-2 with TRBJ2-7; D might be TRBD2 (5 bases). The CDR3 consists of 14 residues. Germline V gives CDR1 LGHNA, CDR2 YNFKEQ. The germline V and J ends were trimmed by 4 bases and 3 bases, with 13 bases remaining between them. This CDR3 is CASSPRGGYYEQYF. Here the CDR3 DNA reads TGTGCCAGCAGCCCCCGTGGAGGATACTACGAGCAGTACTTC.

This clone is a singleton in its sample. The V and J genes are TRBV5-1 and TRBJ1-1; unclear D gene. The CDR3 totals 13 residues. In germline, CDR1 is SGHRS, CDR2 YFSETQ. V was clipped by 1 base and J by 1 base, with 5 bases between them. The CDR3 DNA is TGCGCCAGCAGCTTGCTCACGAACACTGAAGCTTTCTTT. It translates to CASSLLTNTEAFF.

The chain has TRBV4-1 and TRBJ2-7; 9 nucleotides agree with TRBD1. The CDR3 runs 15 residues. Losses at the gene ends were 5 bases for V and 5 bases for J; bases not matched to a gene: 10. Germline values: CDR1 MGHRA, CDR2 YSYEKL. This CDR3 reads CASSLGQGLPDEQYF. Written as DNA, the CDR3 is TGCGCCAGCAGCTTGGGACAGGGTTTGCCGGACGAGCAGTACTTC.

This chain joins TRBV7-9 and TRBJ2-2; 7 bases line up with TRBD2. Germline V CDR1 and CDR2: SEHNR, FQNEAQ (reference sequence). There are 16 residues in the CDR3. With 5 bases clipped from V and 6 bases from J, the junction kept 12 bases outside the gene matches. The CDR3, as DNA: TGTGCCAGCAGCCCAGTCCCAGAGCTAGCGGCCGGGGAGCTGTTTTTT. Translating it yields CASSPVPELAAGELFF.

The V call is TRBV5-1, the J call TRBJ2-3; 10 bases line up with TRBD1. CDR3 length: 15 amino acids. V trimming: 4 bases; J trimming: 3 bases; junction bases outside the gene matches: 5. CDR1 and CDR2 from the germline V gene are SGHRS and YFSETQ. CDR3 nucleotides: TGCGCCAGCAGCCAAAGACAGGGGGCAACAGATACGCAGTATTTT. Translated: CASSQRQGATDTQYF.

The chain recombines TRBV28 with TRBJ1-2, with a weak D call TRBD1 (6 bases). CDR1 and CDR2 from the germline V gene are MDHEN and SYDVKM. V was trimmed by 8 bases and J by 7 bases, leaving 17 bases between them. This CDR3 contains 13 residues. CDR3 amino acids: CASQRGGRLGYTF. Written as DNA, the CDR3 is TGTGCCAGCCAAAGAGGGGGGCGCCTTGGCTACACCTTC.

J is TRBJ2-7 and V is TRBV19, with TRBD2 matching over 8 bases. Germline CDR1 reads LNHDA; CDR2 reads SQIVND (reference sequence). The CDR3 is 13 residues long. Germline trimming cut 5 bases from V and 3 bases from J; bases unmatched to any gene: 3. The CDR3 coding sequence is TGTGCCAGTAGTTACCGGGAGGGCTACGAGCAGTACTTC. It specifies CASSYREGYEQYF.

The J gene is TRBJ2-1, the V gene TRBV7-2, with a weak D call TRBD2 (6 bases). The germline gives CDR1 SGHTA, CDR2 FQGNSA. There are 15 residues in the CDR3. Trimming shortened V by 10 bases and J by 4 bases, and 20 bases separated the two germline ends. The CDR3 loop reads CATSIRGLNYNEQFF. In nucleotides, the CDR3 is TGTGCCACCTCGATTAGGGGACTCAATTACAATGAGCAGTTCTTC.

The gene calls are TRBV4-3 and TRBJ1-5; weak D call: TRBD1 (5 bases). V was shortened by 1 base and J by 3 bases, with 13 bases between the two germline ends. The CDR3 sequence is 16 residues long. Looked up from germline, CDR1 is LGHNA and CDR2 is YSLEER. The CDR3 spells CASSQATGASNQPQHF. The CDR3 DNA follows: TGCGCCAGCAGCCAAGCAACCGGGGCCTCCAATCAGCCCCAGCATTTT.

This clone has only one observation. This rearrangement joins TRBV29-1 to TRBJ2-5; no definite D call. Germline V gene sequence: CDR1 SQVTM, CDR2 ANQGSEA. The V end was cut by 6 bases, the J end by 5 bases, with 7 bases between. CDR3 length: 10 amino acids. The CDR3: CSVQSETQYF. As DNA, the CDR3 is TGCAGCGTGCAGTCGGAGACCCAGTACTTC.

J is TRBJ2-7 and V is TRBV9, with D tentatively TRBD1 (5 bases). The V and J ends lost 2 bases and 1 base respectively, with 16 bases between them. Looked up from germline, CDR1 is SGDLS and CDR2 is YYNGEE. The CDR3 totals 16 residues. CDR3 protein: CASSVSRSTVSYEQYF. CDR3 nucleotides: TGTGCCAGCAGCGTCAGCCGATCGACAGTTTCCTACGAGCAGTACTTC.

The chain has TRBV30 and TRBJ1-1; D possibly corresponds to TRBD1 (6 bases). Germline values: CDR1 GTSNPN, CDR2 SVGIG (reference sequence). CDR3 length: 12 residues. V shed 5 bases and J shed 0 bases, with 7 bases lying between them. This CDR3 reads CAWQGLNTEAFF. CDR3 DNA: TGTGCCTGGCAGGGGTTGAACACTGAAGCTTTCTTT.

This rearrangement joins TRBV5-6 to TRBJ2-5; D is uncertain. The CDR3 is made up of 13 amino acids. The germline V gene has CDR1 SGHDT and CDR2 YYEEEE. Deletions cut 2 bases from V and 5 bases from J, with 10 bases between. This chain's CDR3 is CASSFSNYETQYF. In DNA form, the CDR3 reads TGTGCCAGCAGCTTCTCTAACTACGAGACCCAGTACTTC.

J is TRBJ2-7 and V is TRBV30; the match to TRBD2 covers 11 bases. J gave up 6 bases and V 7 bases, and 2 bases lay outside the gene matches. Germline CDR1 and CDR2: GTSNPN and SVGIG (reference sequence). The CDR3 length is 11 residues. CDR3 nucleotides: TGTGCCTCGGGACTAGCGGTCGAGCAGTACTTC. It translates to CASGLAVEQYF. The variable domain in full, completed from reference TRBV30 and TRBJ2-7, reads SQTIHQWPATLVQPVGSPLSLECTVEGTSNPNLYWYRQAAGRGLQLLFYSVGIGQISSEVPQNLSASRPQDRQFILSSKKLLLSDSGFYLCASGLAVEQYFGPGTRLTVT.